This T cell receptor (beta chain) was profiled in a study of blood T cell repertoires in COVID-19 (dated by TCRdb to about 2020). At the level of the whole study: The collaborator samples originated in the United States, Italy and Spain and spanned the acute and convalescent phases of COVID-19. The material from the prospective study consisted of cDNA or gDNA derived from T cells, B-cell-depleted T cells, or PBMCs. The dataset comprised deeply sampled blood TCRbeta repertoires from subjects exposed to, actively infected with, or recovered from COVID-19. The repertoires were released in a freely available public database meant as a resource for research on the immune response to SARS-CoV-2. The samples were drawn from the first 160 participants of the ongoing ImmuneRACE study and from 950 to 1,500 subjects provided by 6 global collaborators. Sample metadata almost always included a de-identified subject ID, COVID-19 status, age in years and sex. Where HLA class I and class II types were available, the types were taken from metadata supplied by the sample provider, not from assay-based typing.

The immunoSEQ Assay, a bias-controlled multiplex PCR, was used to amplify TCRbeta CDR3 regions from genomic DNA. The original methods were these. Nucleated cell counts per sample were estimated from amplification of reference gene primers within the assay. Sequence reads were collapsed and filtered to measure the absolute abundance of every unique TCRbeta CDR3 rearrangement. For each sample, productive Simpson clonality was calculated as the square root of Simpson's diversity index over productive rearrangements. TCRdb took this table from immuneACCESS and kept in-frame rearrangements with V and J called. Such tables lack part of the clones; where checked against another copy, unresolved V genes explain under half of the gap, and the rest is unexplained. From that table come the V and J calls and clone size; the DNA was used to work out D and trimming. The sample table records 300,000 to 350,000 clones; almost 90% of these occur just once. Around 0.98% of the sample comes from the top ten.

Study-wide conclusions, independent of this receptor: The amount of clinical and demographic metadata varied by source and participant and was provided uncurated.

The CDR3 measures 13 amino acids from cysteine to phenylalanine. The DNA shown is the 39-base CDR3, in frame from base 1. According to the germline V gene, CDR1 reads MDHEN and CDR2 reads SYDVKM. V lost 5 bases and J lost 1 base; the stretch between them is 8 bases long. Comments on this clone: Its antigen remains undetermined. No much larger clone is present one base from it, and per-base qualities are unavailable.

One collaborating source in Seattle enrolled patients during active infection and followed them longitudinally through the course of disease. The collaborating institutions used their own protocols to collect whole blood in K2EDTA tubes. For TCRbeta analysis, collaborators shipped samples in one of three forms: frozen whole blood, isolated PBMCs, or DNA extracted from either of those sample types. The receptor was derived from a woman aged 40-49 years with COVID-19, enrolled during active disease. The chain links TRBV28 with TRBJ1-1, with no reliable assignment of the D segment. Sequencing was carried out using peripheral blood. CDR3 sequence: CASSTEWNTEAFF. The nucleotide sequence reads TGTGCCAGCAGTACGGAGTGGAACACTGAAGCTTTCTTT. The CDR3, completed at both ends by the reference TRBV28 and TRBJ1-1 genes, gives the full variable domain DVKVTQSSRYLVKRTGEKVFLECVQDMDHENMFWYRQDPGLGLRLIYFSYDVKMKEKGDIPEGYSVSREKKERFSLILESASTNQTSMYLCASSTEWNTEAFFGQGTRLTVV.